What follows is one TCR beta chain and its context. At one boundary the junction diverges from the germline segment, which might be a read error. The data were obtained in a study of blood T cell repertoires in COVID-19. The CDR3 sequence is 15 residues long. Under the authors' procedure: It was from reference gene primer amplification that nucleated cell counts were estimated. Produced via immunoSEQ multiplex PCR; TCRdb's table is partial and in-frame only. Clonal size and the V and J genes are those of that table, whereas D and trimming came from the DNA. The table has 190,000 or so clones, approximately 86% seen once. A COVID-19 case had been met by exposed participants during the 2 weeks before study entry.

This chain joins TRBV23-1 and TRBJ1-2; 8 bases are a match to TRBD1. TRBV23-1 is an ORF, with its function uncertain. The receptor was isolated from a woman aged 25 to 39 who had been exposed to COVID-19. The sample was PBMCs or T cells enriched from blood (not recorded which). DNA of the CDR3: TGCGCCAGGAGTCAGTGGGAATCAGGGGGCCTTGGCTACACCTTC. Residues: CARSQWESGGLGYTF.